These 10 T cell receptor beta chains were sequenced from one sample in a study of T cell responses to AZD1222 COVID-19 vaccine. Generated by immunoSEQ multiplex PCR, the TCRdb table keeps only in-frame clones and is missing some. The sample has roughly 170,000 clones; 91% are singletons. The sequenced sample was peripheral blood, obtained on day 0 of AZD1222 vaccination. The source of these receptors is an adult in good health.

The rearrangement joins TRBV7-8 to TRBJ1-3, with D possibly being TRBD1 (5 bases). The CDR3 is 15 residues long. V dropped 2 bases and J dropped 1 base, with 9 bases sitting between them. Germline V CDR1 and CDR2: SGHVS, FQNEAQ. CDR3 amino acids: CASSLRGESGNTIYF. The CDR3 coding sequence is TGTGCCAGCAGCTTACGGGGGGAATCTGGAAACACCATATATTTT.

The V call is TRBV6-6, the J call TRBJ2-2, with 8 bases that match TRBD1. CDR1 is MNHNY, CDR2 SVGAGI, per germline (reference sequence). The CDR3 loop spans 16 amino acids. V lost 0 bases, J lost 0 bases, and 0 bases stayed unmatched. CDR3 coding DNA: TGTGCCAGCAGTTACTCGGGACAGGCGAACACCGGGGAGCTGTTTTTT. This gives the protein CASSYSGQANTGELFF.

The gene calls are TRBV24-1 and TRBJ2-7, with D perhaps matching TRBD2 (6 bases). CDR3 length: 12 amino acids. The V end lost 4 bases, the J end lost 8 bases, and 11 bases lay between the germline ends. Germline CDR1 and CDR2: KGHDR and SFDVKD. This CDR3 is CATSESGGKQYF. CDR3 coding DNA: TGTGCCACCAGTGAGTCCGGAGGGAAGCAGTACTTC.

The chain combines TRBV19 with TRBJ2-3, with D perhaps given as TRBD1 or TRBD2 (6 bases each). The CDR3 loop spans 14 amino acids. V lost 6 bases to trimming and J lost 4 bases, with 14 bases between them. The V gene's germline CDR1 is LNHDA and CDR2 SQIVND (reference sequence). CDR3 region: CASSFAGTSDTQYF. The CDR3 coding sequence is TGTGCCAGTAGCTTCGCGGGGACATCAGATACGCAGTATTTT.

This clone was seen only once. This chain links TRBV9 with TRBJ2-7, with TRBD1 identical over 8 bases. J gave up 2 bases and V 4 bases, and 5 bases lay outside the gene matches. CDR3 size: 14 residues. Germline loops: CDR1 SGDLS, CDR2 YYNGEE. The CDR3 spells CASSPGTGTYEQYF. CDR3 bases: TGTGCCAGCAGCCCCGGGACAGGAACCTACGAGCAGTACTTC.

The gene calls are TRBV3-1 (or the pseudogene TRBV3-2) and TRBJ2-2; D ambiguous. The germline V gene has CDR1 LGHDT and CDR2 YNNKEL (reference sequence). The CDR3 runs to 16 residues. Trimming pared 7 bases from V and 3 bases from J, leaving 18 bases between. This CDR3 is CASTPFSRADTGELFF. CDR3 nucleotides: TGTGCCAGCACCCCTTTTAGCCGAGCTGACACCGGGGAGCTGTTTTTT.

The CDR3 nucleotides are TGTGCCGCGCCGGGACTAGCCCTAAGTGAGCAGTTCTTC. Its translation is CAAPGLALSEQFF. The chain joins TRBV30 to TRBJ2-1, with 9 positions matching TRBD2. The CDR3 is 13 residues long. Germline CDR1 reads GTSNPN; CDR2 reads SVGIG (reference sequence). The trim removed 8 bases at V and 9 bases at J, leaving 11 bases unmatched.

V gene TRBV19 combines with J gene TRBJ1-1; 7 nucleotides match TRBD1. The CDR3 has 12 amino acids. J was trimmed by 4 bases and V by 10 bases; bases with no gene match: 6. Germline CDR1 LNHDA, CDR2 SQIVND (reference sequence). The CDR3 loop reads CATRQGATEAFF. In DNA form, the CDR3 reads TGTGCCACAAGACAGGGAGCCACTGAAGCTTTCTTT.

The V gene is TRBV9, the J gene TRBJ2-2; no definite D call. Germline V gene lookup returns CDR1 SGDLS and CDR2 YYNGEE. CDR3 size: 14 residues. V was pared by 7 bases and J by 5 bases, with 15 bases between. The CDR3: CASAKGPRTGELFF. The CDR3 DNA is TGTGCCAGCGCCAAAGGACCCAGGACCGGGGAGCTGTTTTTT.

The rearrangement uses TRBV7-2 and TRBJ2-7; D is undetermined. This CDR3 spans 13 amino acids. The germline V and J ends were trimmed by 1 base and 3 bases, with 7 bases remaining between them. Germline CDR1 reads SGHTA; CDR2 reads FQGNSA. In nucleotides, the CDR3 is TGTGCCAGCAGCTTAGATTCGATCTACGAGCAGTACTTC. Its protein product is CASSLDSIYEQYF.